This T cell receptor beta chain was recovered during a study of blood T cell repertoires in COVID-19. Study background: Italy, Spain and the United States were the sources of the convalescent and acute COVID-19 samples.

The trim removed 8 bases at V and 2 bases at J, leaving 3 bases unmatched. CDR3 size: 13 residues. Looked up from germline, CDR1 is SEHNR and CDR2 is FQNEAQ (reference sequence). As processed by the authors: Amplified reference gene primers provided the basis for estimating nucleated cell counts. The data were produced by immunoSEQ multiplex PCR, yet TCRdb's version contains in-frame clones alone and is incomplete. Clone size and the V and J calls come from that table; the DNA yielded D and trimming. There are approximately 230,000 clones in the sample; 88% occur only once, and around 6.3% lies in the top ten.

The V call is TRBV7-9, the J call TRBJ2-1; 7 bases map to TRBD1. The specimen was peripheral blood. This clonotype was obtained from a woman in her twenties or thirties with COVID-19, enrolled during active disease. The CDR3 is CASHGTAYNEQFF. For the CDR3, the DNA is TGTGCCAGCCACGGGACAGCCTACAATGAGCAGTTCTTC.